These T cell receptor beta chains were read from a single sample in a study of CD8 T cells in ankylosing spondylitis. TCRdb passed the 5' RACE reads through MiXCR, listing each CDR3 protein once. Seen here are approximately 130,000 distinct CDR3 sequences, about a tenth observed once, and the top ten hold 2.5% to 4%. The sequencing input was blood, either unsorted or a sorted T cell fraction (not recorded which). The receptors come from a male donor with ankylosing spondylitis or in good health (not recorded which). Both conserved end residues are part of each CDR3. The D gene is left open where the match is weak. Not all rows give a size; the values are once, few, many and, for expanded clones, a class.

V gene: TRBV20-1
clone size: many
J gene: TRBJ2-3
D gene: TRBD1
CDR3 DNA: TGCAGTGCTAGAGATTCGTCACAGGGGTGGACAGATACGCAGTATTTT
CDR3 protein: CSARDSSQGWTDTQYF

V gene: TRBV20-1
clone size: many
J gene: TRBJ2-1
D gene: TRBD2
CDR3 DNA: TGCAGTACAACTAGCGGGAGTCTCTATGAGCAGTTCTTC
CDR3 protein: CSTTSGSLYEQFF

V gene: TRBV12-3/TRBV12-4
clone size: few
J gene: TRBJ2-7
D gene: NA
CDR3 DNA: TGTGCCAGCAGTCCCCAGCCCGGCTACGAGCAGTACTTC
CDR3 protein: CASSPQPGYEQYF

V gene: TRBV7-9
clone size: NA
J gene: TRBJ2-1
D gene: NA
CDR3 DNA: TGTGCCAGCAGCTTAGAACGGACCGATGAGCAGTTCTTC
CDR3 protein: CASSLERTDEQFF

V gene: TRBV10-3
clone size: many
J gene: TRBJ2-7
D gene: NA
CDR3 DNA: TGTGCCATCAGTGCAGGGTCCGGCGAGCAGTACTTC
CDR3 protein: CAISAGSGEQYF

V gene: TRBV6-2/TRBV6-3
clone size: NA
J gene: TRBJ2-5
D gene: NA
CDR3 DNA: TGTGCCAGCAGTTACTCGCGGCAATACCAAGAGACCCAGTACTTC
CDR3 protein: CASSYSRQYQETQYF

V gene: TRBV18
clone size: many
J gene: TRBJ2-1
D gene: NA
CDR3 DNA: TGTGCCAGCTCACCACCTAGCGGAAGCTCCTACAATGAGCAGTTCTTC
CDR3 protein: CASSPPSGSSYNEQFF

V gene: TRBV5-1
clone size: NA
J gene: TRBJ2-3
D gene: NA
CDR3 DNA: TGCGCCAGCAGCTTGGCAGGGAGAGGGGCCACAGATACGCAGTATTTT
CDR3 protein: CASSLAGRGATDTQYF

V gene: TRBV12-3/TRBV12-4
clone size: NA
J gene: TRBJ2-1
D gene: TRBD1
CDR3 DNA: TGTGCCAGCAATCAAAGAGGACAGGGAAAGAACAATGAGCAGTTCTTC
CDR3 protein: CASNQRGQGKNNEQFF

V gene: TRBV28
clone size: NA
J gene: TRBJ2-7
D gene: NA
CDR3 DNA: TGTGCCAGCAGTTTCAGGACCTACGAGCAGTACTTC
CDR3 protein: CASSFRTYEQYF

V gene: TRBV6-1
clone size: few
J gene: TRBJ2-3
D gene: TRBD1
CDR3 DNA: TGTGCCAGCAGCAGGGACAGGGGAGGGACAGATACGCAGTATTTT
CDR3 protein: CASSRDRGGTDTQYF

V gene: TRBV5-1
clone size: many
J gene: TRBJ1-1
D gene: NA
CDR3 DNA: TGCGCCAGCAGCTTGGGGGACGTAATGAACACTGAAGCTTTCTTT
CDR3 protein: CASSLGDVMNTEAFF

V gene: TRBV5-1
clone size: many
J gene: TRBJ2-7
D gene: TRBD2
CDR3 DNA: TGCGCCAGCCGATCCGAGGGTAGCGGGAGCTACGAGCAGTACTTC
CDR3 protein: CASRSEGSGSYEQYF

V gene: TRBV7-8
clone size: many
J gene: TRBJ2-7
D gene: NA
CDR3 DNA: TGTGCCAGCAGCTTAGCGGGGGTCGGCGAGCAGTACTTC
CDR3 protein: CASSLAGVGEQYF

V gene: TRBV7-3
clone size: many
J gene: TRBJ1-1
D gene: NA
CDR3 DNA: TGTGCCAGCAGCCGCGGGACAAACACTGAAGCTTTCTTT
CDR3 protein: CASSRGTNTEAFF

V gene: TRBV12-3/TRBV12-4
clone size: many
J gene: TRBJ2-7
D gene: TRBD2
CDR3 DNA: TGTGCCAGCAGCCGTAGGACTAGCGGGAGCTACGAGCAGTACTTC
CDR3 protein: CASSRRTSGSYEQYF

V gene: TRBV10-3
clone size: many
J gene: TRBJ2-2
D gene: NA
CDR3 DNA: TGTGCCATCAGTGTATACCCGGGAGCCGCGAACACCGGGGAGCTGTTTTTT
CDR3 protein: CAISVYPGAANTGELFF

V gene: TRBV6-1
clone size: few
J gene: TRBJ2-7
D gene: TRBD2
CDR3 DNA: TGTGCCAGCAGCTCGACTAGCGGGGGAACCTACGAGCAGTACTTC
CDR3 protein: CASSSTSGGTYEQYF

V gene: TRBV14
clone size: many
J gene: TRBJ2-3
D gene: TRBD2
CDR3 DNA: TGTGCCAGCAGCCAACTGGGCGGGAGATCAGATACGCAGTATTTT
CDR3 protein: CASSQLGGRSDTQYF

V gene: TRBV12-3/TRBV12-4
clone size: many
J gene: TRBJ2-1
D gene: NA
CDR3 DNA: TGTGCCAGCTTGGACAATGAGCAGTTCTTC
CDR3 protein: CASLDNEQFF

V gene: TRBV20-1
clone size: many
J gene: TRBJ2-7
D gene: TRBD2
CDR3 DNA: TGCAGTGCGTGGGGGACGTCTAGCGGGAGGGAAGAGCAGTACTTC
CDR3 protein: CSAWGTSSGREEQYF

V gene: TRBV7-9
clone size: NA
J gene: TRBJ1-1
D gene: NA
CDR3 DNA: TGTGCCAGCAGCTTAGCGTTTAGCGTGAACACTGAAGCTTTCTTT
CDR3 protein: CASSLAFSVNTEAFF

V gene: TRBV10-3
clone size: many
J gene: TRBJ1-1
D gene: TRBD1
CDR3 DNA: TGTGCCATCAGTGAAGGGACAGTGAACACTGAAGCTTTCTTT
CDR3 protein: CAISEGTVNTEAFF

V gene: TRBV20-1
clone size: few
J gene: TRBJ2-7
D gene: NA
CDR3 DNA: TGCAGTGCTAGAATTACGGGAGACTACGAGCAGTACTTC
CDR3 protein: CSARITGDYEQYF

V gene: TRBV7-2
clone size: many
J gene: TRBJ2-1
D gene: NA
CDR3 DNA: TGTGCCAGCAGCTCCTGGCTAGCCAATGAGCAGTTCTTC
CDR3 protein: CASSSWLANEQFF

V gene: TRBV5-5
clone size: many
J gene: TRBJ2-1
D gene: NA
CDR3 DNA: TGTGCCAGCAGTTTCTCAGGGGCCAATGAGCAGTTCTTC
CDR3 protein: CASSFSGANEQFF

V gene: TRBV27
clone size: many
J gene: TRBJ2-4
D gene: TRBD1
CDR3 DNA: TGTGCCAGCACCCCCGGGACAGGTGGGCGGAACATTCAGTACTTC
CDR3 protein: CASTPGTGGRNIQYF

V gene: TRBV20-1
clone size: many
J gene: TRBJ2-6
D gene: TRBD1
CDR3 DNA: TGCAGTGCTAGAGTACAGGGGACCTCTGGGGCCAACGTCCTGACTTTC
CDR3 protein: CSARVQGTSGANVLTF

V gene: TRBV20-1
clone size: few
J gene: TRBJ2-2
D gene: NA
CDR3 DNA: TGCAGTGCCACGGCCCAGACCGGGGAGCTGTTTTTT
CDR3 protein: CSATAQTGELFF

V gene: TRBV29-1
clone size: many
J gene: TRBJ2-2
D gene: NA
CDR3 DNA: TGCAGCGTTGGGACTACAGTCGGGGAGCTGTTTTTT
CDR3 protein: CSVGTTVGELFF

V gene: TRBV29-1
clone size: many
J gene: TRBJ2-1
D gene: TRBD2
CDR3 DNA: TGCAGTGGTCTAGCGGGGGCCTACAATGAGCAGTTCTTC
CDR3 protein: CSGLAGAYNEQFF

V gene: TRBV28
clone size: many
J gene: TRBJ1-5
D gene: TRBD1
CDR3 DNA: TGTGCCAGCAGTTTTTACGGACAGGGGTATCAGCCCCAGCATTTT
CDR3 protein: CASSFYGQGYQPQHF

V gene: TRBV9
clone size: few
J gene: TRBJ2-7
D gene: NA
CDR3 DNA: TGTGCCAGCAGCCCCCTCGCGACAGCCTCCTACGAGCAGTACTTC
CDR3 protein: CASSPLATASYEQYF

V gene: TRBV19
clone size: many
J gene: TRBJ2-3
D gene: NA
CDR3 DNA: TGTGCCAGTAGTAAGCTAGCCGGTGGAGATACGCAGTATTTT
CDR3 protein: CASSKLAGGDTQYF

V gene: TRBV20-1
clone size: few
J gene: TRBJ1-5
D gene: TRBD1
CDR3 DNA: TGCAGTGCTAGAAATACGGGACAGGGAGACTTTTTGGCCCAGCATTTT
CDR3 protein: CSARNTGQGDFLAQHF

V gene: TRBV20-1
clone size: few
J gene: TRBJ2-3
D gene: NA
CDR3 DNA: TGCAGTGCTAGACCAGACCTGGGCGGGAAGGGCACAGATACGCAGTATTTT
CDR3 protein: CSARPDLGGKGTDTQYF

V gene: TRBV7-2
clone size: few
J gene: TRBJ1-5
D gene: NA
CDR3 DNA: TGTGCCAGCAGCTTAGTCGATCAGCCCCAGCATTTT
CDR3 protein: CASSLVDQPQHF

V gene: TRBV15
clone size: many
J gene: TRBJ2-3
D gene: NA
CDR3 DNA: TGTGCCACCAGCAGAGATCAGGGGAGTGCAGATACGCAGTATTTT
CDR3 protein: CATSRDQGSADTQYF

V gene: TRBV5-1
clone size: NA
J gene: TRBJ2-7
D gene: NA
CDR3 DNA: TGCGCCAGCAGCTTGGAGGGCAGATCGAACTACGAGCAGTACTTC
CDR3 protein: CASSLEGRSNYEQYF

V gene: TRBV24-1
clone size: many
J gene: TRBJ2-1
D gene: TRBD2
CDR3 DNA: TGTGCCACCAGTGATCCCTGGACTAGCGGGAGCGATGAGCAGTTCTTC
CDR3 protein: CATSDPWTSGSDEQFF

V gene: TRBV12-3/TRBV12-4
clone size: few
J gene: TRBJ2-7
D gene: NA
CDR3 DNA: TGTGCCACCTACGAGACAGGCCGCCCCTACGAGCAGTACTTC
CDR3 protein: CATYETGRPYEQYF

V gene: TRBV2
clone size: few
J gene: TRBJ2-7
D gene: NA
CDR3 DNA: TGTGCCAGCAGTCAGGGTCCCTACGAGCAGTACTTC
CDR3 protein: CASSQGPYEQYF

V gene: TRBV7-9
clone size: many
J gene: TRBJ2-3
D gene: NA
CDR3 DNA: TGTGCCAGCAGTTTACAGGACACAGATACGCAGTATTTT
CDR3 protein: CASSLQDTDTQYF

V gene: TRBV7-2
clone size: many
J gene: TRBJ2-2
D gene: NA
CDR3 DNA: TGTGCCAGCAGCTTAGTTGGCTCTTCCCACACCGGGGAGCTGTTTTTT
CDR3 protein: CASSLVGSSHTGELFF

V gene: TRBV12-3/TRBV12-4
clone size: many
J gene: TRBJ1-2
D gene: TRBD1
CDR3 DNA: TGTGCCAGCAGTTCCGGGACTAGACAGGGAGGTGGCTACACCTTC
CDR3 protein: CASSSGTRQGGGYTF

V gene: TRBV5-5
clone size: many
J gene: TRBJ2-2
D gene: NA
CDR3 DNA: TGTGCCAGCAGCTTGCGGGTCGGTTACGGGGAGCTGTTTTTT
CDR3 protein: CASSLRVGYGELFF

V gene: TRBV7-2
clone size: many
J gene: TRBJ2-7
D gene: TRBD2
CDR3 DNA: TGTGCCAGCAGTCTAGCGGGAGGGCAGTACTTC
CDR3 protein: CASSLAGGQYF

V gene: TRBV6-2/TRBV6-3
clone size: few
J gene: TRBJ2-7
D gene: TRBD2
CDR3 DNA: TGTGCCAGCAGTTTGTCCCGCGGACTAGCGGGTTACGAGCAGTACTTC
CDR3 protein: CASSLSRGLAGYEQYF

V gene: TRBV9
clone size: many
J gene: TRBJ2-3
D gene: TRBD2
CDR3 DNA: TGTGCCAGCAGCGTAGCCCCTCCCGGACTAGCAACAGATACGCAGTATTTT
CDR3 protein: CASSVAPPGLATDTQYF

V gene: TRBV7-2
clone size: many
J gene: TRBJ2-3
D gene: NA
CDR3 DNA: TGTGCCAGCAGCTTCCGTACGGGGCTCACAGATACGCAGTATTTT
CDR3 protein: CASSFRTGLTDTQYF

V gene: TRBV12-3/TRBV12-4
clone size: many
J gene: TRBJ2-1
D gene: TRBD2
CDR3 DNA: TGTGCCAGCAGTCAAACTAGCGGGAATGAGCAGTTCTTC
CDR3 protein: CASSQTSGNEQFF

V gene: TRBV5-1
clone size: many
J gene: TRBJ1-1
D gene: NA
CDR3 DNA: TGCGCCAGCAGCTTGGGTTCGGGGAGGAGAACTGAAGCTTTCTTT
CDR3 protein: CASSLGSGRRTEAFF

V gene: TRBV29-1
clone size: NA
J gene: TRBJ2-3
D gene: NA
CDR3 DNA: TGCAGCGTTGAAGAAGTTAGGACCGAGGGTACGCAGTATTTT
CDR3 protein: CSVEEVRTEGTQYF

V gene: TRBV20-1
clone size: few
J gene: TRBJ1-1
D gene: TRBD1
CDR3 DNA: TGCTGTGCTAGAGTCCCCCGGACAGGAAACACTGAAGCTTTCTTT
CDR3 protein: CCARVPRTGNTEAFF

V gene: TRBV29-1
clone size: many
J gene: TRBJ2-2
D gene: TRBD2
CDR3 DNA: TGCAGCGCCTCTCCGGGACTAGCGGGAGGGAGCAACACCGGGGAGCTGTTTTTT
CDR3 protein: CSASPGLAGGSNTGELFF

V gene: TRBV20-1
clone size: NA
J gene: TRBJ2-5
D gene: NA
CDR3 DNA: TGCAGTGCTATCGCCCTCCGAGAGACCCAGTACTTC
CDR3 protein: CSAIALRETQYF

V gene: TRBV25-1
clone size: few
J gene: TRBJ2-2
D gene: TRBD2
CDR3 DNA: TGTGCCAGCTTCGGGACTAGCGGGGGGAACACCGGGGAGCTGTTTTTT
CDR3 protein: CASFGTSGGNTGELFF